This T cell receptor (beta chain) was observed in a study of T cell responses to AZD1222 COVID-19 vaccine. Across the study: Second-dose timings of about 4 or about 12 weeks were pooled. Overall study findings and caveats: Possibly, clonal diversity was underestimated; donors were largely white British and included more females. Spike as a whole was targeted by vaccine-associated CD4 TCRs, dominant at 160-218 and 743-854. Baseline seropositivity characterized only 5 to 7 AZD1222 recipients.

Germline assignment: CDR1 SGHTA and CDR2 FQGNSA. The CDR3 covers 15 residues. V gave up 2 bases and J gave up 0 bases, with 8 bases separating them. On this clone: Its antigen is unknown.

Here immunoSEQ multiplex PCR was the method, and the copy in TCRdb shows in-frame clones only, minus some. The table shows fewer than 300,000 clones, with about 92% occurring only once. The specimen comprised peripheral blood, sampled on day 0 of AZD1222 vaccination. J is TRBJ1-5 and V is TRBV7-2, with D hard to call. This clonotype was sampled from an adult in good health. CDR3 amino acids: CASSLWQYSNQPQHF. CDR3 nucleotides: TGTGCCAGCAGCTTATGGCAGTATAGCAATCAGCCCCAGCATTTT.